This T cell receptor (beta chain) originates from a study of T cell clusters in autoimmune cytopenias. By frequency, this clonotype is medium-sized (0.01 to 0.1%). Each sample's input was 200 to 250 ng genomic DNA, some 34,000 genome equivalents. One tube held mixed TRB-A and TRB-B primer pools for touch-down PCR. TCRdb processed the multiplex PCR reads again and assigns one entry to each CDR3 protein, with no DNA. The table counts some 5,700 distinct CDR3 sequences; roughly two fifths lies in the top ten. The same data also went into a second study, on T cell repertoires in aging, cancer and after chemotherapy.

The sample consisted of peripheral blood. The clonotype comes from a human donor in good health.

The CDR3 protein is CASSIDRRQPTYEQYF. The chain couples TRBV19 to TRBJ2-7; TCRdb lists TRBD1, though no DNA is available to test this call. The germline CDR1 and CDR2 sequences are LNHDA and SQIVND (reference sequence). The CDR3 is made up of 16 amino acids. The variable domain in full, completed from reference TRBV19 and TRBJ2-7, reads DGGITQSPKYLFRKEGQNVTLSCEQNLNHDAMYWYRQDPGQGLRLIYYSQIVNDFQKGDIAEGYSVSREKKESFPLTVTSAQKNPTAFYLCASSIDRRQPTYEQYFGPGTRLTVT.